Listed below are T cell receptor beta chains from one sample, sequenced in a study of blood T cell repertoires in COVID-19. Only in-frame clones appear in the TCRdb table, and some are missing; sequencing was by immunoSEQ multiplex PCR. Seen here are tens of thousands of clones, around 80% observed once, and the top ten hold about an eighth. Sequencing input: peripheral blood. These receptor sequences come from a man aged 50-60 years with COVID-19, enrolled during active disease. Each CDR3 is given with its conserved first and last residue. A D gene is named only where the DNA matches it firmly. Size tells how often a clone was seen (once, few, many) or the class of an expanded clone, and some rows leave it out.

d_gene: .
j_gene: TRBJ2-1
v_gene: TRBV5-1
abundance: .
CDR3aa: CASSLAHGGEQFF
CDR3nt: TGCGCCAGCAGCTTGGCCCACGGAGGTGAGCAGTTCTTC

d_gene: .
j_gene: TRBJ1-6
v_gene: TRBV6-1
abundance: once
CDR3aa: CASTETGSSYNSPLHF
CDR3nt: TGTGCCAGCACTGAAACAGGGAGCTCCTATAATTCACCCCTCCACTTT

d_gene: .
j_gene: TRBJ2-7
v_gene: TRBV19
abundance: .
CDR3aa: CASKRAGPYEQYF
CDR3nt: TGTGCCAGTAAACGGGCAGGGCCCTACGAGCAGTACTTC

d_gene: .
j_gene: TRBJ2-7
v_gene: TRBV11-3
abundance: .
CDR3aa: CASSLQYPGEQYF
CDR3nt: TGTGCCAGCAGCTTACAATATCCGGGCGAGCAGTACTTC

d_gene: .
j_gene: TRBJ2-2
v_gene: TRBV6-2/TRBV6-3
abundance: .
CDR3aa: CASSYSGDTGELFF
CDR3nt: TGTGCCAGCAGTTATTCAGGGGACACCGGGGAGCTGTTTTTT

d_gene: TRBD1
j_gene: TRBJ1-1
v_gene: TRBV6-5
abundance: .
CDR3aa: CASSYAAGGADTEAFF
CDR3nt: TGTGCCAGCAGTTACGCGGCAGGGGGCGCTGACACTGAAGCTTTCTTT

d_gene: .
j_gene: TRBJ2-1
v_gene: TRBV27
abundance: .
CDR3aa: CASSLSKTYTLAREQFF
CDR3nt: TGTGCCAGCAGTTTATCAAAGACTTATACCCTCGCACGTGAGCAGTTCTTC

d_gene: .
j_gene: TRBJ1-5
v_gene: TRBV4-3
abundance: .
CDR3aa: CASSQDWQGNQPQHF
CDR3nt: TGCGCCAGCAGCCAAGATTGGCAGGGTAATCAGCCCCAGCATTTT

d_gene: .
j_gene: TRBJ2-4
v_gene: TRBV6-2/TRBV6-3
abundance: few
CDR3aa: CASSFNGDIQYF
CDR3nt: TGTGCCAGCAGTTTCAACGGGGACATTCAGTACTTC

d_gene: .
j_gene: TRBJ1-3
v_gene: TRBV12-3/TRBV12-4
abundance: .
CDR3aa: CASRSWAGNTIYF
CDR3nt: TGTGCCAGCCGATCTTGGGCCGGAAACACCATATATTTT

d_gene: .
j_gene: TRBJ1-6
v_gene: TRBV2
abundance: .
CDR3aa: CASSLQGNSPLHF
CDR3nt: TGTGCCAGCAGTCTTCAGGGTAATTCACCCCTCCACTTT

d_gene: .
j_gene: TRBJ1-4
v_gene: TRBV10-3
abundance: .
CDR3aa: CATSLRTEDEKLFF
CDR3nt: TGTGCCACCAGCCTGCGGACAGAAGATGAAAAACTGTTTTTT

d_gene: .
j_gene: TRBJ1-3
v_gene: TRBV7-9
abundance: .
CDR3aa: CASSFGGPGNTIYF
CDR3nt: TGTGCCAGCAGCTTCGGGGGACCTGGAAACACCATATATTTT

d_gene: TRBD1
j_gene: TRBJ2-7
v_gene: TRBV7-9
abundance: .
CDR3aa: CASSGPTGEQTYEQYF
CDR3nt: TGTGCCAGCAGCGGACCGACAGGGGAACAAACCTACGAGCAGTACTTC

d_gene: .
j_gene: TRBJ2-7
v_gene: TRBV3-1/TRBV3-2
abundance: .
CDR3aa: CASSQAWGPTYEQYF
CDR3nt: TGTGCCAGCAGCCAAGCGTGGGGGCCGACCTACGAGCAGTACTTC

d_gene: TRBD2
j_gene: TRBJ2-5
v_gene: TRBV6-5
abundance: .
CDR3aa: CASSYHLAGGQETQYF
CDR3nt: TGTGCCAGCAGTTACCACCTAGCGGGGGGACAAGAGACCCAGTACTTC

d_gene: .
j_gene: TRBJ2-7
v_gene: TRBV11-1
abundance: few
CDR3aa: CASSLRGNHYEQYF
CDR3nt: TGTGCCAGCAGCTTACGGGGGAATCACTACGAGCAGTACTTC

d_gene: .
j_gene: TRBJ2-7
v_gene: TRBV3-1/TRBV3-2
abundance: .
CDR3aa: CASSQAAGPSYEQYF
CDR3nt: TGTGCCAGCAGCCAAGCGGCAGGGCCGTCCTACGAGCAGTACTTC

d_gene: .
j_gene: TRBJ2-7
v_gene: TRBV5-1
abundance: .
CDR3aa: CASSERSSGFHEQYF
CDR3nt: TGCGCCAGCAGCGAACGCAGCTCAGGGTTCCACGAGCAGTACTTC

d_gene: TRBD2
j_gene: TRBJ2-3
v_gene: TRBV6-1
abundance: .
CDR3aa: CASSESGLAGDTQYF
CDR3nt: TGTGCCAGCAGTGAATCAGGACTAGCCGGGGATACGCAGTATTTT

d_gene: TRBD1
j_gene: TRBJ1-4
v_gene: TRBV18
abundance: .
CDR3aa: CASSSDRVAEKLFF
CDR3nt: TGTGCCAGCTCATCGGACAGGGTAGCTGAAAAACTGTTTTTT

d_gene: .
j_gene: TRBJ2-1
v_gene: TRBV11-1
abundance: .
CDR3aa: CASSSGHSSYNEQFF
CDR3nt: TGTGCCAGCAGCTCGGGACACAGCTCCTACAATGAGCAGTTCTTC

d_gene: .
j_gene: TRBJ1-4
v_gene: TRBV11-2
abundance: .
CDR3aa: CASSRTLQGEKLFF
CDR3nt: TGTGCCAGCAGCCGGACTCTCCAGGGGGAAAAACTGTTTTTT

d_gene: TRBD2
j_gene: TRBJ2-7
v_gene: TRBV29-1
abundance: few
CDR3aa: CSVVGGGNYEQYF
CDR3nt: TGCAGCGTTGTTGGCGGGGGGAACTACGAGCAGTACTTC

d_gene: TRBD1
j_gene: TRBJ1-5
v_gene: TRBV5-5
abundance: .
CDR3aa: CASSFGPQGGNQPQHF
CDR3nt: TGTGCCAGCAGCTTCGGACCACAGGGGGGCAATCAGCCCCAGCATTTT

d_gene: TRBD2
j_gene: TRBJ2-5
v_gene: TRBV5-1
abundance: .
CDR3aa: CASSLSSGVQETQYF
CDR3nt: TGCGCCAGCAGCTTGTCTAGCGGGGTCCAAGAGACCCAGTACTTC

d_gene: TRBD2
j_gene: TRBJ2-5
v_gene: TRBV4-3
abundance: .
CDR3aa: CASSQDQTSGTQETQYF
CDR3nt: TGCGCCAGCAGCCAAGATCAAACTAGCGGAACCCAAGAGACCCAGTACTTC

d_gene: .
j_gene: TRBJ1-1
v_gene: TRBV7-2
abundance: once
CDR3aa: CASSLDRVGTEAFF
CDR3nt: TGTGCCAGCAGCTTAGACAGGGTTGGAACTGAAGCTTTCTTT

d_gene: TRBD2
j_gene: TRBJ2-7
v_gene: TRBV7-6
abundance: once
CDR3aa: CASSSSSGGGVEQYF
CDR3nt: TGTGCCAGCAGCTCATCTAGCGGGGGTGGTGTCGAGCAGTACTTC

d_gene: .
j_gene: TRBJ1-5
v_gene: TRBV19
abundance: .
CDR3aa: CASSIQGSQPQHF
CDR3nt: TGTGCCAGTAGTATTCAGGGGTCGCAGCCCCAGCATTTT

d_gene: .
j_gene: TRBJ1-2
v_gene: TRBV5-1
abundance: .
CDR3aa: CASSLDEGLGGYTF
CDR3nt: TGCGCCAGCAGCTTGGATGAGGGCCTCGGTGGCTACACCTTC

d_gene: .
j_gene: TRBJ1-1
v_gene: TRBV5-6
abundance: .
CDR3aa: CASSLGQVPRSTEAFF
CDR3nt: TGTGCCAGCAGCTTGGGACAGGTGCCCCGGAGCACTGAAGCTTTCTTT

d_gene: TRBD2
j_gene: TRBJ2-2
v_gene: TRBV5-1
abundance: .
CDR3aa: CASSLAGGASGELFF
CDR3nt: TGCGCCAGCAGCTTGGCCGGGGGGGCCTCCGGGGAGCTGTTTTTT

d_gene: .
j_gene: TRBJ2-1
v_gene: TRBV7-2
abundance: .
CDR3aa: CASSFPAQGKGEQFF
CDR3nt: TGTGCCAGCAGCTTCCCGGCGCAGGGGAAGGGTGAGCAGTTCTTC

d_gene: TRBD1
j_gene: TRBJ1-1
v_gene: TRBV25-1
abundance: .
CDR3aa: CASSSGGTEAFF
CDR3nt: TGTGCCAGCAGTTCAGGGGGCACTGAAGCTTTCTTT

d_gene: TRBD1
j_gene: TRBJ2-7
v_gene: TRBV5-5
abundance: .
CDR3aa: CASSLRDRGTYEQYF
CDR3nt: TGTGCCAGCAGCCTGAGGGACAGGGGGACCTACGAGCAGTACTTC

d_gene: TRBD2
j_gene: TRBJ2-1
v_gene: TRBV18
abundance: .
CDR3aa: CASSPLLGERGYNEQFF
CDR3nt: TGTGCCAGCTCACCACTCCTAGGGGAGCGGGGTTACAATGAGCAGTTCTTC

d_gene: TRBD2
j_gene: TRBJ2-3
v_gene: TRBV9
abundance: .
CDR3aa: CASSGGGRGGPPGTQYF
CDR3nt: TGTGCCAGCAGCGGGGGAGGTCGCGGGGGGCCCCCGGGAACGCAGTATTTT

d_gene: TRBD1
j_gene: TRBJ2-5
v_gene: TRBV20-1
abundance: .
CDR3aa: CSANRGETQYF
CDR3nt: TGCAGTGCTAACAGGGGGGAGACCCAGTACTTC

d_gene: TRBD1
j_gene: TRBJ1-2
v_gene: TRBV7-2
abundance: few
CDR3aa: CASSSLTGGSPNYGYTF
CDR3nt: TGTGCCAGCAGCTCTTTGACAGGGGGCTCGCCTAACTATGGCTACACCTTC

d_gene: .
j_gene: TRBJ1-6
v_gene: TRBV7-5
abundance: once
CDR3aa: CVRSLEQVVYSPLHF
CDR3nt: TGTGTCAGAAGCTTAGAACAGGTGGTTTATTCACCCCTCCACTTT